A selection of T cell receptor beta chains follows, all from one sample in a study of blood T cell repertoires in COVID-19. Sequencing used immunoSEQ multiplex PCR; TCRdb keeps in-frame clones, though not all of them. The data contain a few hundred thousand clones, roughly 85% of them singletons. The sequencing sample was made of peripheral blood. The receptors stem from a man in his sixties who had recovered from COVID-19. CDR3s include the opening cysteine and the closing phenylalanine or tryptophan. D genes are given only for firm matches. Size is omitted from some rows. Given values are once, few, many or a class for expanded clones.

TRBJ2-5 | TRBV7-9 | . | . | TGTGCCAGCAGCAAAGGGGCAGGGGGGGAGACCCAGTACTTC | CASSKGAGGETQYF
TRBJ2-3 | TRBV4-2 | TRBD1 | . | TGTGCCAGCAGCCAAGGACAGGGGGGCGCAGATACGCAGTATTTT | CASSQGQGGADTQYF
TRBJ2-7 | TRBV2 | TRBD1 | . | TGTGCCAGCAGTTCAGGACAGGGGGCCTACGAGCAGTACTTC | CASSSGQGAYEQYF
TRBJ1-5 | TRBV6-5 | . | . | TGTGCCAGCAGTTTCTGGACAGATAGCAATCAGCCCCAGCATTTT | CASSFWTDSNQPQHF
TRBJ1-2 | TRBV7-2 | TRBD1 | once | TGTGCCAGCAGCCTCGCGACAGGGCAGGGTTATGGCTACACCTTC | CASSLATGQGYGYTF
TRBJ2-3 | TRBV11-3 | . | . | TGTGCCAGCAGCTTAATGGGCTCCTCTGGCACAGATACGCAGTATTTT | CASSLMGSSGTDTQYF
TRBJ2-3 | TRBV11-2 | TRBD2 | . | TGTGCCAACAGCTTACGCGGCGGGGGGGCGGATACGCAGTATTTT | CANSLRGGGADTQYF
TRBJ1-2 | TRBV7-8 | . | . | TGTGCCAGCAGCTTAGTGTTTGGGCGTGGGCAGAACTATGGCTACACCTTC | CASSLVFGRGQNYGYTF
TRBJ1-2 | TRBV2 | . | . | TGTGCCAGCAGTGCTGACAGGACCGGCTACACCTTC | CASSADRTGYTF
TRBJ2-5 | TRBV5-1 | . | once | TGCGCCAGCAGCTTGGGTATTACGACAGACCAAGAGACCCAGTACTTC | CASSLGITTDQETQYF
TRBJ1-2 | TRBV30 | TRBD1 | . | TGTGCCTTAGCGGACAGGGCAAGTGGCTACACCTTC | CALADRASGYTF
TRBJ1-2 | TRBV6-2/TRBV6-3 | . | once | TGTGCCAGCAGTTCTCCTTGGACTGGGATTAACTATGGCTACACCTTC | CASSSPWTGINYGYTF
TRBJ2-1 | TRBV21-1 | . | once | TGTGCCAGCAGCAATCAATACGGGACAGTCAATGAGCAGTTCTTC | CASSNQYGTVNEQFF
TRBJ2-2 | TRBV6-5 | . | . | TGTGCCAGCAGGTCGATCGGCACCGGGGAGCTGTTTTTT | CASRSIGTGELFF
TRBJ2-7 | TRBV6-5 | TRBD1 | . | TGTGCCAGCAGTTACCGGGACAGAAGCTCCTACGAGCAGTACTTC | CASSYRDRSSYEQYF
TRBJ2-7 | TRBV27 | TRBD2 | . | TGTGCCAGCAGTCCCCCGGGGGGGCCGACCTACGAGCAGTACTTC | CASSPPGGPTYEQYF
TRBJ2-7 | TRBV9 | TRBD2 | . | TGTGCCAGCAGCGTATTTTGGGGGGGAAGCTACGAGCAGTACTTC | CASSVFWGGSYEQYF
TRBJ2-7 | TRBV29-1 | TRBD2 | . | TGCAGCGTTGGTCCCGGGACAGGGGGACTAGCGGGGCTTACCTACTCCTACGAGCAGTACTTC | CSVGPGTGGLAGLTYSYEQYF
TRBJ2-3 | TRBV19 | . | . | TGTGCCAGTAGTATAGGGGCCGAGAGCACAGATACGCAGTATTTT | CASSIGAESTDTQYF
TRBJ1-3 | TRBV6-5 | TRBD1 | . | TGTGCCAGCAGTTGGGACAGTCGGAACACCATATATTTT | CASSWDSRNTIYF
TRBJ2-5 | TRBV2 | TRBD1 | . | TGTGCCAGCACCCGGGACAGGGGGCGTGAGACCCAGTACTTC | CASTRDRGRETQYF
TRBJ2-1 | TRBV19 | TRBD2 | . | TGTGCCAGTAGTATAGGGCTAGCGGGAGATGAGCAGTTCTTC | CASSIGLAGDEQFF
TRBJ2-1 | TRBV15 | TRBD2 | once | TGTGCCACCAGCAGAGAACCGAAAACGGGGGGCTCCTACAATGAGCAGTTCTTC | CATSREPKTGGSYNEQFF
TRBJ1-6 | TRBV6-5 | . | . | TGTGCCAGCAGTACTGACAGGTCCCGGTCCCTCCACTTT | CASSTDRSRSLHF
TRBJ1-6 | TRBV18 | TRBD1 | . | TGTGCCAGCTCAAACTACAGGGGCATCGAGAATTCACCCCTCCACTTT | CASSNYRGIENSPLHF
TRBJ1-2 | TRBV29-1 | . | . | TGCAGCGTTGGGACCGGGACACCACGTGTCTACACCTTC | CSVGTGTPRVYTF
TRBJ2-7 | TRBV19 | . | . | TGTGCCAGTAGTATCTTGGGCCAGAACTACGAGCAGTACTTC | CASSILGQNYEQYF
TRBJ1-5 | TRBV5-6 | . | . | TGTGCCAGCAGCCCGAGGCGGGGAGGGGGGCAGCCCCAGCATTTT | CASSPRRGGGQPQHF
TRBJ1-1 | TRBV6-5 | TRBD1 | . | TGTGCCAGCAGACCAACAGGGGGTGGTGAAGCTTTCTTT | CASRPTGGGEAFF
TRBJ2-5 | TRBV3-1/TRBV3-2 | . | . | TGTGCCAGCAGCCAAGCGGTTCAGACCCAGTACTTC | CASSQAVQTQYF
TRBJ2-5 | TRBV7-6 | TRBD2 | . | TGTGCCAGCAGCCCCGGACTAGCGGGACACGGGGAGACCCAGTACTTC | CASSPGLAGHGETQYF
TRBJ1-2 | TRBV19 | TRBD1 | . | TGTGCCAGTAGTGGTGGGGGTAGGGGGCGAGGCTACACCTTC | CASSGGGRGRGYTF
TRBJ1-3 | TRBV11-3 | . | few | TGTGCCAGCAGCCAGGGCCAGGGAAACACCATATATTTT | CASSQGQGNTIYF
TRBJ2-1 | TRBV7-6 | TRBD2 | . | TGTGCCAGCAGCTTCGGGACTAGCTTTGTAAATGAGCAGTTCTTC | CASSFGTSFVNEQFF
TRBJ2-3 | TRBV7-9 | TRBD2 | few | TGTGCCAGCAGCCACCTAGCGGGAGGGCGGGCAGATACGCAGTATTTT | CASSHLAGGRADTQYF
TRBJ2-7 | TRBV12-3/TRBV12-4 | . | . | TGTGCCAGCAGTTCGGTGAGCGAGCAGTACTTC | CASSSVSEQYF
TRBJ2-7 | TRBV5-5 | TRBD2 | . | TGTGCCAGCACCACTCTTCCGGGGGGCGAGCAGTACTTC | CASTTLPGGEQYF
TRBJ1-1 | TRBV6-5 | . | . | TGTGCCAGCAGTTACTCTACGATCAGACTAGCAGAAGCTTTCTTT | CASSYSTIRLAEAFF
TRBJ1-5 | TRBV6-5 | TRBD1 | . | TGTGCCAGCAGCGCCGGGACAGGAAATCAGCCCCAGCATTTT | CASSAGTGNQPQHF
TRBJ1-2 | TRBV5-1 | TRBD1 | . | TGCGCCAGCAGCCCCCACGCTAGACAGGGATCCTATGGCTACACCTTC | CASSPHARQGSYGYTF
TRBJ1-1 | TRBV29-1 | . | . | TGCAGCGGTGATGTCGGGTCTGAAGCTTTCTTT | CSGDVGSEAFF
TRBJ2-7 | TRBV2 | . | . | TGTGCCAGCAGTGAAGCGGGCAGGGTAGGAGTCGAGCAGTACTTC | CASSEAGRVGVEQYF
TRBJ2-1 | TRBV20-1 | TRBD2 | . | TGCAGTGCTAGTCCGGACGGGGGGGCCAGGTCGTCCTACAATGAGCAGTTCTTC | CSASPDGGARSSYNEQFF
TRBJ2-3 | TRBV7-7 | . | once | TGTGCCAGCAGCCCTACAGGGACCGGGACAGATACGCAGTATTTT | CASSPTGTGTDTQYF
TRBJ2-3 | TRBV18 | TRBD1 | . | TGTGCCAGCTCACCAGGGGACAGGAGCCTTAGCACAGATACGCAGTATTTT | CASSPGDRSLSTDTQYF
TRBJ2-7 | TRBV7-6 | TRBD1 | . | TGTGCCAGCAGCCCAAATCAGGGGGCATACGAGCAGTACTTC | CASSPNQGAYEQYF
TRBJ2-1 | TRBV7-9 | TRBD2 | . | TGTGCCAGCAGCGACCCGACTAGCGGGGGGGGATTGGGCGATGAGCAGTTCTTC | CASSDPTSGGGLGDEQFF